This record concerns one TCR beta chain sequence. Its target is unknown. Described time point: persistent/refractory GD, antithyroid drugs over 5 years with positive TRAb. PBMC-extracted RNA yielded the TCR library. This sample is drawn from a study of regulatory T cells in long-lasting Graves disease. Both iRepertoire HTBI primers and Arm-PCR of CDR3 regions were used to build the TCR beta libraries. TCRdb re-called the multiplex PCR reads through MiXCR, storing one row per CDR3 protein. The sample lists about 660,000 distinct CDR3 sequences; 30% were seen once. Germline CDR1 and CDR2: SGHAT and FQNNGV. This CDR3 has 16 amino acids. The J segment lost 6 bases and the V segment lost 5 bases, leaving 9 bases of the junction unmatched. Study outcomes and limitations: Patients with persistent disease shared 2,741 public clonotypes, outpacing the roughly 1,000 shared by new patients.

J is TRBJ2-2 and V is TRBV11-2; TRBD2 aligns across 10 bases. Sequenced here: peripheral blood mononuclear cells (PBMCs), sampled when the disease was refractory, from a patient treated with antithyroid drugs. This clonotype was obtained from a female donor with Graves disease. CDR3 residues: CASSRLAGVISGELFF. CDR3 DNA: TGTGCCAGCAGCCGTCTAGCGGGAGTAATTTCCGGGGAGCTGTTTTTT.